This TCR beta chain was profiled in a study of blood T cell repertoires in COVID-19. The overall study: PBMCs, B-cell-depleted T cells, or T cells were the source of the cDNA or gDNA that made up the material.

Trimming left V 2 bases short and J 4 bases short, with 8 bases between. Germline V gene sequence: CDR1 WNHNN, CDR2 SYGVQD (reference sequence). The CDR3 is 13 amino acids. Original processing notes: Amplification of reference gene primers provided the estimated nucleated cell counts. The table came from immunoSEQ multiplex PCR; TCRdb's copy has only in-frame clones and leaves some out. V and J calls and clone size are as listed in that table; D and trimming were resolved from the DNA. The sample yields 80,000 or so clones, over 75% seen once. This clonotype was sampled from an elderly man with acute or convalescent COVID-19. What was sequenced was peripheral blood. The chain uses TRBV10-1 and TRBJ1-2; D unclear. CDR3 sequence: CASSESGGYGYTF. CDR3 nucleotides: TGCGCCAGCAGTGAGAGTGGAGGCTATGGCTACACCTTC.